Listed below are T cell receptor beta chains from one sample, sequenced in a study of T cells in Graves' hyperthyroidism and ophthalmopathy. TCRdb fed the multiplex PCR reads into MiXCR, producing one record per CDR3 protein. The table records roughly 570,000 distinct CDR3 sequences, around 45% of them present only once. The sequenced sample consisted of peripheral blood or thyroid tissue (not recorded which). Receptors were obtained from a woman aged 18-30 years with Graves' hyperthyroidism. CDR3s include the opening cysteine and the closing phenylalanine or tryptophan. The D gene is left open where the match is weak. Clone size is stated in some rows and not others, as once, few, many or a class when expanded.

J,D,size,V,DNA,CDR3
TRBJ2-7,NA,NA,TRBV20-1,TGCAGTGCTAGAGTGTCGGGAACCGCCTACGAGCAGTACTTC,CSARVSGTAYEQYF
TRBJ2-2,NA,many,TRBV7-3,TGTGCCAGCAGCTTAGGGCAAGGAAACACCGGGGAGCTGTTTTTT,CASSLGQGNTGELFF
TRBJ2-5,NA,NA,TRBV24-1,TGTGCCACCAGTGATCTAAGCAATCAGCCCCAGTACTTC,CATSDLSNQPQYF
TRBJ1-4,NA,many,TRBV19,TGTGCCAGTAGTAGGAACAGTGCAACTAATGAAAAACTGTTTTTT,CASSRNSATNEKLFF
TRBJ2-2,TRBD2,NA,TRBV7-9,TGTGCCAGCAGCAGACGAGGACTAGCGGGAGGGCCCGGGGAGCTGTTTTTT,CASSRRGLAGGPGELFF
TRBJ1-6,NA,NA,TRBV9,TGTGCCAGCAGCGTAGGAGGCCAGGGCTTGGCACCCCTCCACTTT,CASSVGGQGLAPLHF
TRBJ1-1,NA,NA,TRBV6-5,TGTGCCAGCAGTGAAGTGTCAGGGTTTGAAGCTTTCTTT,CASSEVSGFEAFF
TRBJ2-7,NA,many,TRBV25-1,TGTGCCAGCAGTGAAACCTACGAGCAGTACTTC,CASSETYEQYF
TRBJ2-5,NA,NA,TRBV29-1,TGCAGCTCGGCCGGGGATCGAGAGACCCAGTACTTC,CSSAGDRETQYF
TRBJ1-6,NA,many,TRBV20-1,TGCAGTGCGGGCCGTAAAGGGTCACCCCTCCACTTT,CSAGRKGSPLHF
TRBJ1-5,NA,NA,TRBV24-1,TGTGCCACCAGTGATTTGAGGTCTGGCCAGCAGCATTTT,CATSDLRSGQQHF
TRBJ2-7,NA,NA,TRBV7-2,TGTGCCAGCAGCATACTGGCGGGGTTAAACGGCGAGCAGTACTTC,CASSILAGLNGEQYF
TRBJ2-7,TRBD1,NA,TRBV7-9,TGTGCCAGCAGCCCGGACAGGGCAGCCTACGAGCAGTACTTC,CASSPDRAAYEQYF
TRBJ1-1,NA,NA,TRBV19,TGTGCCAGTAGTATGAGCGGGGGGCCCACTGAAGCTTTCTTT,CASSMSGGPTEAFF
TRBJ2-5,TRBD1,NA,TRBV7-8,TGTGCCAGCAGCCCGCCAGGGGGCAGTGAGACCCAGTACTTC,CASSPPGGSETQYF
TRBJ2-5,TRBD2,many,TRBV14,TGTGCCAGCAGCCCTCCTGGCGGGAGGAGCCGAGAGACCCAGTACTTC,CASSPPGGRSRETQYF
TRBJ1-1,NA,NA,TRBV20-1,TGCAGTGCTACACAGGGCATAGAGGCTTTCTTT,CSATQGIEAFF
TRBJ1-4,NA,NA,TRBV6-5,TGTGCCAGCAGTTACTCGGGGACCCAAACACTGACTGGGAAGGTTTTT,CASSYSGTQTLTGKVF
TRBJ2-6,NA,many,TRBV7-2,TGTGCCAGCAGCTCAATACCGGGACCGACCGCTGGGGCCAACGTCCTGACTTTC,CASSSIPGPTAGANVLTF
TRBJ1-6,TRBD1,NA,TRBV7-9,TGTGCCAGCAGCTTAGGGGACAGCGCCAATAATTCACCCCTCCACTTT,CASSLGDSANNSPLHF
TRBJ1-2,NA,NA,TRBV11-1,TGTGCCAGCAGCCACCGGGACATCCCATATGACTACACCTTC,CASSHRDIPYDYTF
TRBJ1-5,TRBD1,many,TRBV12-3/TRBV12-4,TGTGCCAGCAGTTCCCCCAAGACAGGGTACGGATATAGCAATCAGCCCCAGCATTTT,CASSSPKTGYGYSNQPQHF
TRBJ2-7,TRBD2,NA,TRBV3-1,TGTGCCAGCAGCCGTGGACTAGCGGGAGGCCGTCAAGAGCAGTACTTC,CASSRGLAGGRQEQYF